This TCR beta chain came from a study of cytomegalovirus exposure and HLA in healthy donors (TCRdb year 2017). Study-wide context: An earlier analysis of several hundred of the donors reported approximately 300 Gb of sequence data and 117 million unique TCR beta sequences from 150 million to 200 million T cells. Several DR-DQ haplotypes were handled as single units for association and clustering, since linkage in the cohort was strong. In an earlier analysis of 550 to 700 of the donors, high-throughput TCR beta sequencing was used to judge whether each TCR beta V gene segment behaved as functional or pseudogenic. HLA typing included class I and class II loci at four-digit resolution. A later analysis re-examined previously published TCR beta repertoires from just over 650 donors and added high-resolution HLA genotyping to investigate patterns of TCR occurrence. The aim of the study was to test whether cataloging public T cell receptors could identify signatures of past pathogen exposure. Besides the first cohort of under 700 subjects, a separate validation cohort made up of roughly 120 different subjects was used. To predict cytomegalovirus infection status, the study combined high-throughput TCR immunosequencing, statistical association of individual TCRs with disease status, and machine learning. Among the roughly 400 genotyped donors, about 83% belonged to the genetic ancestry cluster associated with self-reported Caucasian donors. Donor age, sex, ethnicity and CMV serostatus were collected together with the repertoire data. In the later analysis, no new phenotypic data were used to find candidate immune exposures; instead, reliance was placed on TCR beta sequences and their occurrence across donors. Typing coverage differed by locus: A, B, C, DRB1 and DQB1 were typed in roughly 629-630 donors, DQA1 in roughly 510, DPA1 in 600 to 610, and DPB1 in approximately 450. Using immunosequencing, the study profiled T cell repertoires from some 670 subjects and related those repertoires to cytomegalovirus serostatus. Genome-wide SNP genotypes for about three fifths of the roughly 700 donors were used in a later genetic analysis, which treated that subset as a discovery cohort. All discovery cohort repertoires had been generated on a single sequencing platform. On average, 235,054 unique TCR beta nucleotide sequences were sequenced per donor among a few hundred genotyped donors of the cohort, with roughly a sixth of those sequences being non-productive. Approximately 300 gigabases of sequencing data and around 80 million unique TCR sequences made up an early release that covered 500 to 700 HLA-typed donors. General conclusions and limits of the study: A further reported finding was that TCR beta sequences accurately predicted the HLA-A and HLA-B alleles for most subjects in the first cohort. CMV serostatus was the only immune exposure information available for the cohort. In a later genetic analysis, fewer N-insertions in productive TCRs were reported among donors in an Asian-associated ancestry cluster than the roughly 700-donor mean. The cohort was sequenced for TCR beta chains only, and without alpha or paired-chain data the features that could be detected were limited. The authors suggested that the approach could potentially be generalized to other disease states and immunological phenotypes. Assigning TCR associations to individual alleles was difficult when HLA alleles, especially DR and DQ, strongly co-occurred. Several of the top co-occurrence clusters appeared to be linked to parvovirus B19, influenza, CMV and Epstein-Barr virus, according to a later analysis. Cytomegalovirus status was reported to be diagnosed by the classifier with high specificity and sensitivity in both the original and validation cohorts. Compared with equally common non-associated chains, HLA-associated TCR beta chains in a later analysis were more clonally expanded and had lower generation probabilities. In a later analysis, TCR association rates were found to vary across HLA loci, with the most associated TCRs seen for DRB1 alleles and the fewest for HLA-C alleles. While some public TCRs were present in many individuals, most TCR sequences turned up only very rarely across donors. Because HLA typing was missing for some donors at each locus, association tests included only the typed subset. The study listed 150 to 200 TCR beta chains as associated with cytomegalovirus. An earlier analysis of around 540 of the donors showed that most TCR beta V segments appeared in productive rearrangements either about 87% or about 30% of the time, which broadly matched IMGT annotations. Presence/absence analyses assumed roughly uniform sequencing depth across donors, an assumption that may not hold. An association between a missense DCLRE1C variant and V-gene and J-gene trimming of TCR beta chains was found in a later genetic analysis and replicated in an independent cohort. A cluster of highly shared sequence variants was judged likely to be a technical artifact of the sequencing pipeline. Three of the identified cytomegalovirus-associated TCR beta chains were confirmed in vitro to be specific for cytomegalovirus antigens. A later analysis associated approximately 17,000 TCR beta sequences with specific HLA alleles at a false discovery rate of 0.05. The earlier analysis of around 600 of the donors excluded 15 to 20 rarely observed V segments, including chromosome 9 orphons, because counts were too low. Correlated functional status among segregating V segments might reflect linkage disequilibrium, but an unknown experimental factor could not be ruled out. Some IMGT-functional V segments, including TRBV6-2 and TRBV6-3, could not be told apart with the 87-base-pair reads, so those segments were excluded. According to a later analysis, most CMV-associated TCR beta chains appeared to be HLA-restricted, and the HLA associations seemed to be driven largely by CMV exposure.

The receptor library was made with the immunoSEQ multiplex PCR assay. For the multiplex PCR, a mixture combining 60 forward primers for TCR Vbeta segments and 13 reverse primers for TCR Jbeta segments was used. A multiplex PCR assay on genomic DNA amplified the CDR3 region of rearranged TCR beta genes. Amplified TCR beta libraries were sequenced as 87-base-pair reads on the Illumina HiSeq System. From the authors' description of their analysis: Across the 600 to 700 repertoires, a later analysis counted approximately 75 million unique TCR beta chains, approximately 10 million of which were shared by at least two donors. Raw reads were error-corrected and collapsed into unique sequences with a nearest-neighbor algorithm that merged closely related sequences to remove PCR and sequencing errors. To assign V, D and J gene segments, CDR3 sequences were aligned to IMGT reference sequences. For a sequence to be retained, a match of at least six nucleotides was required to both a V gene segment and a J gene segment. Rearrangements were called productive when the CDR3 lacked stop codons and stayed in frame with V and J; all others were non-productive. Following IMGT convention, CDR3 was defined as the stretch from the second conserved V-encoded cysteine up to the conserved J-encoded phenylalanine. The earlier analysis of roughly 590 of the donors excluded any sequence lacking an unambiguous match to a single V gene segment. In an earlier analysis of roughly 600 of the donors, a V segment was called functional when productive rearrangements were above 56.7%, and segregating when the standard deviation between donors exceeded 5%. A statistical classification framework was developed to diagnose cytomegalovirus status using the catalog of TCR beta chain sequences. V and J gene assignment, in a later analysis, came from comparing TCR nucleotide sequences with IMGT/GENE-DB human TR gene sequences. The TCRdist pipeline was used in a later analysis to assign CDR3 sequences and most-parsimonious VDJ recombination scenarios. In a later analysis, each TCR beta chain was defined by its CDR3 amino acid sequence together with its V-gene family, and reads without a unique V-gene family were excluded. To address suspected cross-contamination and a sequencing artifact, a later analysis removed a few hundred highly shared, low-generation-probability nucleotide sequences. In a later analysis, a clonal expansion index for each public chain was calculated from normalized within-repertoire ranks of inferred template counts. A later analysis computed generation probabilities with a VDJ recombination model fitted to out-of-frame rearrangements, and checked the results against IGoR. A later analysis scored TCR-TCR, TCR-HLA and TCR-CMV co-occurrence with hypergeometric tests, applying a repertoire-size bias correction to TCR pairs. A later analysis estimated false discovery rates by permuting HLA or CMV assignments 20 times. In a later analysis, co-occurring TCRs were grouped with DBSCAN, and TCRdist sequence similarity was added when clustering was performed within HLA-allele-positive subsets. Repertoires with fewer than 30,000 or more than 120,000 public chains, plus five repertoires with anomalous nucleotide sharing, were excluded from co-occurrence clustering. Not all clones reach the TCRdb copy of this immuneACCESS table, which keeps in-frame sequences only. Checked studies attribute under half of the gap to unresolved V genes and leave the rest unexplained. V, J and clone size derive from that table, while D and trimming were established from the DNA sequence. This sample is represented by approximately 280,000 clones; approximately 90% of them were singletons. The leading ten clones occupy roughly 2% of the sample.

The cohort was made up of approximately 700 healthy bone marrow donors. At the time of sampling, every cohort member was nominally healthy, though immune exposures that went unrecorded were likely present. The donor was CMV seronegative and was included in the group of a few hundred seronegative cohort members. A peripheral blood sample was collected from each donor, and TCR beta sequencing was performed on peripheral blood mononuclear cells. Genomic DNA extraction from the blood cell samples was performed with the Qiagen DNeasy Blood Extraction Kit. The V and J ends are trimmed by 6 bases and 8 bases, leaving 16 bases between them. Based on the germline V gene, the CDR1 and CDR2 sequences are KGHSH and LQKENI. The CDR3 covers 13 residues, taking in both the cysteine and the phenylalanine. This entry keeps only the CDR3 DNA: 39 bases, framed from base 1. With regard to this clone: No cognate antigen has been identified for it. No base quality information exists; no much larger clone differs at one position.

The V and J genes are TRBV18 and TRBJ1-2; perhaps TRBD1 is the D gene, with 6 bases matching. Material for sequencing was PBMCs. This TCR was recovered from a woman aged 18-29 years in good health and CMV-seronegative. The DNA sequence is given as TGTGCCAGCTCGCGCGATCCAGGGGACGGCTACACCTTC. Its translation reads: CASSRDPGDGYTF.